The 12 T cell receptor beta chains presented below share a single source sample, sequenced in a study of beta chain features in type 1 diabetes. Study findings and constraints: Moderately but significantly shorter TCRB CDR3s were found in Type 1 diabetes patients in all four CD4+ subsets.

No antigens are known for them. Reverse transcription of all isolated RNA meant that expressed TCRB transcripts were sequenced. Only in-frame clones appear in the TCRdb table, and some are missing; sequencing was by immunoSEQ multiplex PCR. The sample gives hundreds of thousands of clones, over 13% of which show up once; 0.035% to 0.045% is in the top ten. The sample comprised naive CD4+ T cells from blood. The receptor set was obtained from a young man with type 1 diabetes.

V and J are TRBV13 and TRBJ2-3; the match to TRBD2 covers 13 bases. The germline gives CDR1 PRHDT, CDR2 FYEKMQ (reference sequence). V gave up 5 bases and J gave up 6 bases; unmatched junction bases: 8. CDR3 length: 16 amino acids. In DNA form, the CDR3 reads TGTGCCAGCAGCCAGGGACTAGCGGGACTAGGTGATACGCAGTATTTT. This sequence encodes CASSQGLAGLGDTQYF.

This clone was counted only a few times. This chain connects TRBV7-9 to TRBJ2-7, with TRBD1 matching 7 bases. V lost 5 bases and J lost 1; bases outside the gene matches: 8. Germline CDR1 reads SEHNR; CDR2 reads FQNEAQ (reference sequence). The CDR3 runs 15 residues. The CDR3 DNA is TGTGCCAGCAGCCCATGGGACAGTCTTTCCTACGAGCAGTACTTC. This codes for CASSPWDSLSYEQYF.

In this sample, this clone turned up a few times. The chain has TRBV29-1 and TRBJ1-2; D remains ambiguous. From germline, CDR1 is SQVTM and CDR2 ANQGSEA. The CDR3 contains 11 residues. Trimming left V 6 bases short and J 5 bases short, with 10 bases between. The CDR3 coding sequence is TGCAGCGTACCCAACCCGTATGGCTACACCTTC. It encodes CSVPNPYGYTF. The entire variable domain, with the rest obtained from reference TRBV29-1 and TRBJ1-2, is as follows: SAVISQKPSRDICQRGTSLTIQCQVDSQVTMMFWYRQQPGQSLTLIATANQGSEATYESGFVIDKFPISRPNLTFSTLTVSNMSPEDSSIYLCSVPNPYGYTFGSGTRLTVV.

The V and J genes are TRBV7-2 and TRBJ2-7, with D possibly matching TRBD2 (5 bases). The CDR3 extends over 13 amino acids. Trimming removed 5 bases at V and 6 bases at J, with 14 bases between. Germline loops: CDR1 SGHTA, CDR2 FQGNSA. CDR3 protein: CASSATAGGEQYF. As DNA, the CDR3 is TGTGCCAGCAGCGCCACCGCGGGCGGCGAGCAGTACTTC.

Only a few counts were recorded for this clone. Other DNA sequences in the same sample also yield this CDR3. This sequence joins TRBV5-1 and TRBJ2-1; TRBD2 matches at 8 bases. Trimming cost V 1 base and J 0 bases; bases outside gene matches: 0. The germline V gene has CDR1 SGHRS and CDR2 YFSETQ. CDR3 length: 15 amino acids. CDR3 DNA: TGCGCCAGCAGCTTGAGCGGGAGCTCCTACAATGAGCAGTTCTTC. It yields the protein CASSLSGSSYNEQFF.

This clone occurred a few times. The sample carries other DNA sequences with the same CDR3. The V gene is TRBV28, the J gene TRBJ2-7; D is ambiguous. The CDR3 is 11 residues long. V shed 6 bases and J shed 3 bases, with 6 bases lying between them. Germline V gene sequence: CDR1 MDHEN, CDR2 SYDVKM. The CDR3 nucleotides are TGTGCCAGCAGATCCAACTACGAGCAGTACTTC. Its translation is CASRSNYEQYF.

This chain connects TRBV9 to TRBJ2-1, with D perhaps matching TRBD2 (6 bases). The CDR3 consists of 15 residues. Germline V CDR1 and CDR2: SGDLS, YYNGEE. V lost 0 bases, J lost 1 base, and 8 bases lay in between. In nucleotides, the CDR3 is TGTGCCAGCAGCGTAGGGGCGGGGTCCTACAATGAGCAGTTCTTC. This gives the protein CASSVGAGSYNEQFF.

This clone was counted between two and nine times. This chain's CDR3 is CASSYSKGNQPQHF. The CDR3 nucleotides read TGTGCCAGCAGTTACAGTAAAGGGAATCAGCCCCAGCATTTT. The gene calls are TRBV6-5 and TRBJ1-5; unclear D gene. Germline loops: CDR1 MNHEY, CDR2 SVGAGI. There are 14 residues in the CDR3. The V end was cut by 2 bases, the J end by 4 bases, with 9 bases between.

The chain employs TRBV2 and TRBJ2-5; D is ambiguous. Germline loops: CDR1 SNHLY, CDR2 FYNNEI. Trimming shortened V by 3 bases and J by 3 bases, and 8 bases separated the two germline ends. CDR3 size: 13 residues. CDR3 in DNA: TGTGCCAGCAGTGATTTACGGAAAGAGACCCAGTACTTC. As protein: CASSDLRKETQYF.

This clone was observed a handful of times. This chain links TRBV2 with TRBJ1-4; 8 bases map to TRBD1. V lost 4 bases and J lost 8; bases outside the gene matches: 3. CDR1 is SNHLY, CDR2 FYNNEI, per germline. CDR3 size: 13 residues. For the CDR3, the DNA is TGTGCCAGCAGTGCGACAGGGGAGGAAAAACTGTTTTTT. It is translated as CASSATGEEKLFF. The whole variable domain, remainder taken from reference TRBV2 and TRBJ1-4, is EPEVTQTPSHQVTQMGQEVILRCVPISNHLYFYWYRQILGQKVEFLVSFYNNEISEKSEIFDDQFSVERPDGSNFTLKIRSTKLEDSAMYFCASSATGEEKLFFGSGTQLSVL.

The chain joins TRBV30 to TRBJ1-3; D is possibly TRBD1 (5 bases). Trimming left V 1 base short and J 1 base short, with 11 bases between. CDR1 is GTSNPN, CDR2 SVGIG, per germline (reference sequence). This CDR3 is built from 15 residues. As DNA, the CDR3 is TGTGCCTGGAGTGGGATTTGGACATCTGGAAACACCATATATTTT. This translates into CAWSGIWTSGNTIYF.

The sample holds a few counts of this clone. CDR3 DNA sequence: TGCAGCGTTGGTCTTACTACCTACGAGCAGTACTTC. Protein product: CSVGLTTYEQYF. The chain combines TRBV29-1 with TRBJ2-7; D is unresolved. Germline V gene data show CDR1 as SQVTM and CDR2 as ANQGSEA. V lost 4 bases and J 2 bases, leaving 9 bases between the germline ends. This CDR3 spans 12 amino acids.